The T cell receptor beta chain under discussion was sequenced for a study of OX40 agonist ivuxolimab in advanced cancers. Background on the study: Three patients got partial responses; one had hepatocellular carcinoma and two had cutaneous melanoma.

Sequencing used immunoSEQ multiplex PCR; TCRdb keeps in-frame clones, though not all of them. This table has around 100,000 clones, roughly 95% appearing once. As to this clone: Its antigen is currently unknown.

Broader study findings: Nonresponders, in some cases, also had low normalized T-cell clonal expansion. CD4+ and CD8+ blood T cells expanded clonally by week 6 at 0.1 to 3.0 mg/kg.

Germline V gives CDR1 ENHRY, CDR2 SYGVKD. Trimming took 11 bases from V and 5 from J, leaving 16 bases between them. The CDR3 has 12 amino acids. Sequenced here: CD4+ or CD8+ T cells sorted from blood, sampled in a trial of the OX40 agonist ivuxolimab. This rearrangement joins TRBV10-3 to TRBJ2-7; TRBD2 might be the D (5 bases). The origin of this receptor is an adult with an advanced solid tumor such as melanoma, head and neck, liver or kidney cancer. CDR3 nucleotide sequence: TGTGCCCCCCTTAGAGGAGGTCACGAGCAGTACTTC. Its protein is CAPLRGGHEQYF.